These 12 T cell receptor beta chains were sequenced from one sample in a study of shared clonotypes between healthy human individuals. TCRdb's table, derived via immunoSEQ multiplex PCR, lists solely in-frame clones and lacks some. The sample lists roughly 2 million clones; approximately 95% were seen once. The sequenced sample consisted of naive CD4+ T cells sorted from blood. Subset defined: CD45RA+ positively selected. The source of these receptors is a young man in good health.

The gene calls are TRBV6-6 and TRBJ2-1, with D maybe TRBD2 (7 bases). The CDR3 extends over 15 amino acids. Germline V gives CDR1 MNHNY, CDR2 SVGAGI (reference sequence). V shed 2 bases and J shed 4 bases, with 12 bases lying between them. CDR3 in amino acids: CASSYHKGGYNEQFF. The DNA for the CDR3 is TGTGCCAGCAGTTACCACAAGGGGGGGTACAATGAGCAGTTCTTC.

This rearrangement joins TRBV2 to TRBJ1-5; 7 nucleotides line up with TRBD1. This CDR3 contains 14 residues. CDR1 is SNHLY and CDR2 is FYNNEI in the germline V gene. V lost 5 bases to trimming and J lost 4 bases; unmatched junction nucleotides: 5. The CDR3: CASSWGDRNQPQHF. The CDR3 DNA reads as TGTGCCAGCAGTTGGGGGGACAGAAATCAGCCCCAGCATTTT.

The rearrangement joins TRBV5-8 to TRBJ2-5; 9 nucleotides match TRBD1. This CDR3 is built from 14 residues. With 4 bases clipped from V and 4 bases from J, the junction kept 5 bases outside the gene matches. The V gene's germline CDR1 is SGHTS and CDR2 YDEGEE. The CDR3 bases are TGTGCCAGCAGCCCGGGACAGGGAGTAGAGACCCAGTACTTC. It codes for CASSPGQGVETQYF.

The chain recombines TRBV4-1 with TRBJ1-5; D not resolved. Germline V lookup: CDR1 MGHRA, CDR2 YSYEKL. This CDR3 is 15 amino acids long. Trimming removed 1 base at V and 2 bases at J, with 9 bases between. The CDR3 sequence: CASSQGAGGNQPQHF. CDR3 DNA: TGCGCCAGCAGCCAAGGGGCAGGAGGCAATCAGCCCCAGCATTTT.

J is TRBJ2-1 and V is TRBV4-3; a possible D gene is TRBD2 (6 bases). V was trimmed by 0 bases and J by 2 bases, leaving 8 bases between them. Germline values: CDR1 LGHNA, CDR2 YSLEER. This CDR3 spans 15 amino acids. The CDR3 bases are TGCGCCAGCAGCCAAGATAGCGGACCCTACAATGAGCAGTTCTTC. The encoded protein is CASSQDSGPYNEQFF.

This chain links TRBV5-4 with TRBJ1-4, with 11 bases matching TRBD1. Germline V gives CDR1 SGHNT, CDR2 YYREEE (reference sequence). V lost 4 bases and J lost 7; bases outside the gene matches: 3. The CDR3 length is 14 residues. This chain's CDR3 is CASSKGQGVEKLFF. CDR3 DNA: TGTGCCAGCAGCAAGGGACAGGGGGTTGAAAAACTGTTTTTT.

The J gene is TRBJ2-2, the V gene TRBV11-2, with D possibly being TRBD2 (6 bases). Germline CDR1 SGHAT, CDR2 FQNNGV. The CDR3 contains 15 residues. Between the trimmed V and J ends, which lost 7 bases and 6 bases, there was a span of 18 bases. CDR3: CASTLGQGGAGELFF. The CDR3 bases are TGTGCCAGCACCTTGGGCCAGGGAGGAGCCGGGGAGCTGTTTTTT. Full variable domain (outside the CDR3, taken from reference TRBV11-2 and TRBJ2-2): EAGVAQSPRYKIIEKRQSVAFWCNPISGHATLYWYQQILGQGPKLLIQFQNNGVVDDSQLPKDRFSAERLKGVDSTLKIQPAKLEDSAVYLCASTLGQGGAGELFFGEGSRLTVL.

The rearrangement uses TRBV9 and TRBJ2-2, with a possible D match to TRBD1 (6 bases). This CDR3 region has 15 residues. Germline assignment: CDR1 SGDLS and CDR2 YYNGEE. The V gene lost 4 bases and the J gene lost 6 bases, with 16 bases spanning the gap. The CDR3: CASSPLTGLAGELFF. Written as DNA, the CDR3 is TGTGCCAGCAGCCCACTAACAGGGTTAGCCGGGGAGCTGTTTTTT.

This chain uses TRBV29-1 with TRBJ1-4; no clear D gene. The length of the CDR3 is 13 residues. Germline CDR1 SQVTM, CDR2 ANQGSEA. V lost 6 bases and J 7 bases, leaving 15 bases between the germline ends. The CDR3 region is CSVGPREGEKLFF. The CDR3 DNA sequence: TGCAGCGTAGGACCCAGAGAGGGTGAAAAACTGTTTTTT.

The CDR3 region has the DNA TGTGCCAGCAGCCCCCCCGGGCCTCCATCCTACGAGCAGTACTTC. This translates into CASSPPGPPSYEQYF. The chain carries TRBV6-1 and TRBJ2-7; no clear D gene. In germline, CDR1 is MNHNS, CDR2 SASEGT. V lost 6 bases and J lost 1, with 16 bases in between. The CDR3 is 15 residues long.

This sequence joins TRBV5-4 and TRBJ1-6, with 8 bases aligning to TRBD1. CDR1 is SGHNT, CDR2 YYREEE, per germline (reference sequence). CDR3 size: 15 residues. V shed 0 bases and J 6 bases; nucleotides not matched to a gene: 2. CDR3 DNA: TGTGCCAGCAGCTTGGGGACAGGGACTAATTCACCCCTCCACTTT. This sequence encodes CASSLGTGTNSPLHF. Using reference TRBV5-4 and TRBJ1-6 for the parts outside the CDR3, the full variable domain is ETGVTQSPTHLIKTRGQQVTLRCSSQSGHNTVSWYQQALGQGPQFIFQYYREEENGRGNFPPRFSGLQFPNYSSELNVNALELDDSALYLCASSLGTGTNSPLHFGNGTRLTVT.

A note on this clone: This CDR3 is also generated by other DNA sequences in the sample. The V call is TRBV5-4, the J call TRBJ2-7; 9 bases are a match to TRBD2. The CDR3 contains 15 residues. V lost 0 bases, J lost 4 bases, and 5 bases stayed unmatched. Per germline, CDR1 SGHNT and CDR2 YYREEE (reference sequence). The DNA for the CDR3 is TGTGCCAGCAGCTTGGGTGGGACTAGCTCGTACGAGCAGTACTTC. This sequence encodes CASSLGGTSSYEQYF.